These 2 T cell receptor beta chains were sequenced from one sample in a study of T cells in Graves' hyperthyroidism and ophthalmopathy. TCR beta CDR3 region amplification was performed from RNA transcripts. First-round RT-PCR of the TCR CDR3 relied on the HTBI primer set. TCRdb reprocessed the multiplex PCR reads with MiXCR, giving one entry per CDR3 protein. The sample holds 400,000 or so distinct CDR3 sequences, over 13% seen once. Sequencing input: blood. These receptor sequences come from a middle-aged man with Graves' ophthalmopathy.

V and J are TRBV10-3 and TRBJ2-5; D could derive from TRBD1 or TRBD2 (6 bases each). Trimming stripped 6 bases from V and 2 bases from J, with 13 bases between. The CDR3 contains 14 residues. Germline CDR1 ENHRY, CDR2 SYGVKD. This CDR3 reads CAIREGGGQETQYF. The CDR3 DNA follows: TGTGCCATCAGGGAAGGAGGGGGGCAAGAGACCCAGTACTTC.

This clonotype was observed a handful of times. The chain recombines TRBV7-2 with TRBJ2-5; D is uncertain. Germline V lookup: CDR1 SGHTA, CDR2 FQGNSA. This CDR3 spans 15 amino acids. V was cut by 6 bases and J by 3 bases, with 17 bases left in between. The CDR3 DNA follows: TGTGCCAGCAGTCCGCGGCCGGGCCAGGAAGAGACCCAGTACTTC. It yields the protein CASSPRPGQEETQYF. Based on the CDR3 plus reference TRBV7-2 and TRBJ2-5, the full variable domain is GAGVSQSPSNKVTEKGKDVELRCDPISGHTALYWYRQSLGQGLEFLIYFQGNSAPDKSGLPSDRFSAERTGGSVSTLTIQRTQQEDSAVYLCASSPRPGQEETQYFGPGTRLLVL.